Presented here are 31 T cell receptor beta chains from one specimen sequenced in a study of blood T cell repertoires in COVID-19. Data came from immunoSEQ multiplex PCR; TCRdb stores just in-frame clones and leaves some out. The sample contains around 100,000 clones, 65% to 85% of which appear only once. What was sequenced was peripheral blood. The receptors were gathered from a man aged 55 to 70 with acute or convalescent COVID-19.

The CDR3 DNA reads as TGTGCCAGCAGCTTGAGGACAGGGATAAATGAAAAACTGTTTTTT. Its protein product is CASSLRTGINEKLFF. This chain links TRBV7-8 with TRBJ1-4, with TRBD1 matching 8 bases. Unmatched junction bases numbered 5, after V lost 3 bases and J lost 5 bases. The CDR3 has 15 residues. Germline lookup yields CDR1 SGHVS and CDR2 FQNEAQ.

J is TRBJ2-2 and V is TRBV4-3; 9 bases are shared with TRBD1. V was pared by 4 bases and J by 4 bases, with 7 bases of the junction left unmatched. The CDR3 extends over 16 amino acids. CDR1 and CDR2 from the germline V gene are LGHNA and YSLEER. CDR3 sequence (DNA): TGCGCCAGCAGCCCTTGGGGACAGGGTGTCACCGGGGAGCTGTTTTTT. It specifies CASSPWGQGVTGELFF.

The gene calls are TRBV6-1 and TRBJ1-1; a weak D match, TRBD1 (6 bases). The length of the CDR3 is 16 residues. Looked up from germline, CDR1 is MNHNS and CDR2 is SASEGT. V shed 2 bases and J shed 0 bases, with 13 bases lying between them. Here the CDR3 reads CASSEPWTVMNTEAFF. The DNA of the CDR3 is TGTGCCAGCAGTGAACCCTGGACAGTCATGAACACTGAAGCTTTCTTT.

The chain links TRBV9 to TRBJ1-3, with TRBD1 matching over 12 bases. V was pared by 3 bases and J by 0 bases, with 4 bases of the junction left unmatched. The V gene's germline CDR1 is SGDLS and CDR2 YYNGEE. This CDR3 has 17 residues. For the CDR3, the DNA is TGTGCCAGCAGCGCCGGGACAGGGGGCCTCTCTGGAAACACCATATATTTT. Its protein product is CASSAGTGGLSGNTIYF. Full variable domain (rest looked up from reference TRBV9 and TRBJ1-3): DSGVTQTPKHLITATGQRVTLRCSPRSGDLSVYWYQQSLDQGLQFLIQYYNGEERAKGNILERFSAQQFPDLHSELNLSSLELGDSALYFCASSAGTGGLSGNTIYFGEGSWLTVV.

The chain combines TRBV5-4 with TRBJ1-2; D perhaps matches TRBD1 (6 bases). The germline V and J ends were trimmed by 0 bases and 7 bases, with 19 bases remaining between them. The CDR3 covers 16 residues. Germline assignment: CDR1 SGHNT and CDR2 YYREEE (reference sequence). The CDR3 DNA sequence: TGTGCCAGCAGCTTGGTTGGGATACAGGGTGGCAGTGGCTACACCTTC. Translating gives CASSLVGIQGGSGYTF.

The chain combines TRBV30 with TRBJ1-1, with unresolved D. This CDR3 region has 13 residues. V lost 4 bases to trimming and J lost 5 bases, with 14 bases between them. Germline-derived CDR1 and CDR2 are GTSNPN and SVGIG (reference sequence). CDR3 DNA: TGTGCCTGGACCCCGGGTCTGGATACTGAAGCTTTCTTT. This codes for CAWTPGLDTEAFF.

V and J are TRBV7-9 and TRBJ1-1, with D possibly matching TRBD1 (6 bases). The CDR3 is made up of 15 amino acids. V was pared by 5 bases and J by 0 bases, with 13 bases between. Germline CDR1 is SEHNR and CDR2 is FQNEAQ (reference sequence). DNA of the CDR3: TGTGCCAGCAGCCCGGACAGCCCTCTGAACACTGAAGCTTTCTTT. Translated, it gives CASSPDSPLNTEAFF.

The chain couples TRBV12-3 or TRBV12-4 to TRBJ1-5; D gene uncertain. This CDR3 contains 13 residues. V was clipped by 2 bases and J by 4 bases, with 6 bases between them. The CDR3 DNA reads TGTGCCAGCAGTTTATCAGTTAATCAGCCCCAGCATTTT. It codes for CASSLSVNQPQHF.

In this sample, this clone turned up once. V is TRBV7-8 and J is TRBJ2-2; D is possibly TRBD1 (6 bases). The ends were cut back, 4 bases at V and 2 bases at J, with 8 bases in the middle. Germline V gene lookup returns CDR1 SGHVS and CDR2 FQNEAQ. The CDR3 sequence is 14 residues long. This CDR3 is CASSSDRNTGELFF. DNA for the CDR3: TGTGCCAGCAGCTCGGACAGAAACACCGGGGAGCTGTTTTTT.

The CDR3 sequence is CASSYSIGVGYTF. DNA for the CDR3: TGTGCCAGCAGTTACTCGATCGGGGTTGGCTACACCTTC. The V call is TRBV6-6, the J call TRBJ1-2; D unclear. Trimming pared 0 bases from V and 7 bases from J, leaving 9 bases between. The germline CDR1 and CDR2 sequences are MNHNY and SVGAGI (reference sequence). The CDR3 is 13 amino acids.

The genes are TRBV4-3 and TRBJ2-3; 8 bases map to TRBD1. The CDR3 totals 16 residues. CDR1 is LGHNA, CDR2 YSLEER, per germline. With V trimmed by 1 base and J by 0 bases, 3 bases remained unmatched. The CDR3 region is CASSQVRDRSTDTQYF. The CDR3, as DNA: TGCGCCAGCAGCCAAGTTCGGGACAGGAGCACAGATACGCAGTATTTT.

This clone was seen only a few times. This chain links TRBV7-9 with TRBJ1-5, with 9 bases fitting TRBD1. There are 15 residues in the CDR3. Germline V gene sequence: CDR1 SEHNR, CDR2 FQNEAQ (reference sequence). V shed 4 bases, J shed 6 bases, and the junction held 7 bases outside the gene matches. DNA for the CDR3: TGTGCCAGCAGCTCAGGGACAGGGATGGCTCAGCCCCAGCATTTT. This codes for CASSSGTGMAQPQHF. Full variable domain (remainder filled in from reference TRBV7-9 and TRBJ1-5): DTGVSQNPRHKITKRGQNVTFRCDPISEHNRLYWYRQTLGQGPEFLTYFQNEAQLEKSRLLSDRFSAERPKGSFSTLEIQRTEQGDSAMYLCASSSGTGMAQPQHFGDGTRLSIL.

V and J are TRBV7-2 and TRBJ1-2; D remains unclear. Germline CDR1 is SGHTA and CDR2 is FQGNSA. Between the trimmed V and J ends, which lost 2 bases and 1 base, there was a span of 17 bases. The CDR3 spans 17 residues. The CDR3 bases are TGTGCCAGCAGCTTATCCCCTGGAGCCCCCCTTAACTATGGCTACACCTTC. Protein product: CASSLSPGAPLNYGYTF.

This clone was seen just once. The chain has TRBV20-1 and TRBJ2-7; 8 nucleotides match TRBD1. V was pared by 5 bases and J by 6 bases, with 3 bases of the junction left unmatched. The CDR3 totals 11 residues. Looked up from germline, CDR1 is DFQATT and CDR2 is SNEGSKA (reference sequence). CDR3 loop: CSALTGGEQYF. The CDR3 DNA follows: TGCAGTGCTCTCACAGGGGGCGAGCAGTACTTC.

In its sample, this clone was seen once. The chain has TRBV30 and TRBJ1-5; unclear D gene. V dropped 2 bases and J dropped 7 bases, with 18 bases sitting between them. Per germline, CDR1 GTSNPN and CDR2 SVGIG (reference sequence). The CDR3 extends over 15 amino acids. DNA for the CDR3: TGTGCCTGGAGTCCGGGAATTTCATCGGGACAGCCCCAGCATTTT. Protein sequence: CAWSPGISSGQPQHF.

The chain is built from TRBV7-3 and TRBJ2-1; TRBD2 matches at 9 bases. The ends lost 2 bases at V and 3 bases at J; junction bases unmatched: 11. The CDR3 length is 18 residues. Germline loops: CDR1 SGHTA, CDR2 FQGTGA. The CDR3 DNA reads TGTGCCAGCAGCTTAGAGACTAGCGGACCAACACGCTACAATGAGCAGTTCTTC. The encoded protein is CASSLETSGPTRYNEQFF.

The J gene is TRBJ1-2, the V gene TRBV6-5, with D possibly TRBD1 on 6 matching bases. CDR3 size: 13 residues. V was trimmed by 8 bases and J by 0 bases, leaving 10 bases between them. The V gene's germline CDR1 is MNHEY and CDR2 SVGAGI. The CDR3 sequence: CASEQGANYGYTF. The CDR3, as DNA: TGTGCCAGCGAACAGGGAGCTAACTATGGCTACACCTTC.

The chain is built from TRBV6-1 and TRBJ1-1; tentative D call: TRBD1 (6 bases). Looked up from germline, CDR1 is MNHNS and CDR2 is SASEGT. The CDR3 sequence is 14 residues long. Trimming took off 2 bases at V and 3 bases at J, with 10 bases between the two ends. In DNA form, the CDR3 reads TGTGCCAGCAGTGAATTAGGGGGGGACACTGAAGCTTTCTTT. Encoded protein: CASSELGGDTEAFF.

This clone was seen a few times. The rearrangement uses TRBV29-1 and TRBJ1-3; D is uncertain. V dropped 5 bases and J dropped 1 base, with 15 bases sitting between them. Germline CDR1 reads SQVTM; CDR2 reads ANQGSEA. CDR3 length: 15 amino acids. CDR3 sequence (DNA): TGCAGCGTTCATGCTAGAGTGGATTCTGGAAACACCATATATTTT. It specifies CSVHARVDSGNTIYF.

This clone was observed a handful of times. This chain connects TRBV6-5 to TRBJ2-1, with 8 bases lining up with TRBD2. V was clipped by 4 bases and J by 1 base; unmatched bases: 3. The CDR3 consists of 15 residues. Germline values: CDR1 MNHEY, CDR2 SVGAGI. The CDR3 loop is CASSLLAESYNEQFF. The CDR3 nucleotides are TGTGCCAGCAGTTTACTAGCGGAATCCTACAATGAGCAGTTCTTC.

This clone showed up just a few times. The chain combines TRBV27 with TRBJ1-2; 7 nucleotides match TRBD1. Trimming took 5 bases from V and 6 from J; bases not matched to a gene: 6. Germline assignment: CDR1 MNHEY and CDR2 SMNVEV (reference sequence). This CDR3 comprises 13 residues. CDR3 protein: CASSIQGSDGYTF. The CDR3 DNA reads TGTGCCAGCAGTATACAGGGGTCGGATGGCTACACCTTC.

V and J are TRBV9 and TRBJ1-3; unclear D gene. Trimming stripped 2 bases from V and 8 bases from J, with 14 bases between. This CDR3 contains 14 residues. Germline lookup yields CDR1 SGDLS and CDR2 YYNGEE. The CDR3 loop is CASSVSTDSYTIYF. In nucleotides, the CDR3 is TGTGCCAGCAGCGTTTCAACAGATTCTTACACCATATATTTT.

CDR3 region: CASRSTGGNYGYTF. The CDR3 DNA is TGTGCCAGCAGGTCGACAGGGGGAAACTATGGCTACACCTTC. The chain is built from TRBV5-4 and TRBJ1-2, with 9 positions matching TRBD1. The V and J ends lost 5 bases and 2 bases, in that order; junction bases with no gene match: 4. Germline CDR1 and CDR2: SGHNT and YYREEE (reference sequence). CDR3 size: 14 residues.

The chain's CDR3 is CASSYGDTEAFF. DNA for the CDR3: TGTGCCAGCAGTTATGGAGACACTGAAGCTTTCTTT. The chain uses TRBV6-5 and TRBJ1-1, with D unresolved. The V gene's germline CDR1 is MNHEY and CDR2 SVGAGI. The CDR3 totals 12 residues. V gave up 3 bases and J gave up 3 bases, with 5 bases separating them.

The CDR3 region has the DNA TGTGCCAGCAGCCATGCCGGGTCCCATACTTCACCCCTCCACTTT. This sequence encodes CASSHAGSHTSPLHF. The chain employs TRBV3-1 (or the pseudogene TRBV3-2) and TRBJ1-6; D gene ambiguous. Trimming removed 3 bases at V and 9 bases at J, with 15 bases between. The CDR3 contains 15 residues. Germline CDR1 is LGHDT and CDR2 is YNNKEL (reference sequence).

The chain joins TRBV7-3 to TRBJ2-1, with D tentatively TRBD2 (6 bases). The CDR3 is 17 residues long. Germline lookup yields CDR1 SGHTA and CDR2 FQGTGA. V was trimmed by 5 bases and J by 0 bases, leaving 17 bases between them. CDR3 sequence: CASSTYGGRSSYNEQFF. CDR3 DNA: TGTGCCAGCAGCACCTACGGAGGGAGAAGCTCCTACAATGAGCAGTTCTTC.

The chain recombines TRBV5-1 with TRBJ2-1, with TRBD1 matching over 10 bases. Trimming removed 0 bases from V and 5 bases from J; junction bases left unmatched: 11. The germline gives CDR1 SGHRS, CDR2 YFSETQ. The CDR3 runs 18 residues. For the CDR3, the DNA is TGCGCCAGCAGCTTGGCTTCATTCCGGGACAGGGGAAACAATGAGCAGTTCTTC. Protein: CASSLASFRDRGNNEQFF.

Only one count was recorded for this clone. Here the CDR3 reads CASTSQGESPLHF. CDR3 sequence (DNA): TGTGCCAGCACCTCTCAGGGGGAATCACCCCTCCACTTT. The V call is TRBV5-4, the J call TRBJ1-6, with 7 bases fitting TRBD1. Germline-derived CDR1 and CDR2 are SGHNT and YYREEE (reference sequence). This CDR3 contains 13 residues. Trimming took 6 bases from V and 10 from J; bases not matched to a gene: 7.

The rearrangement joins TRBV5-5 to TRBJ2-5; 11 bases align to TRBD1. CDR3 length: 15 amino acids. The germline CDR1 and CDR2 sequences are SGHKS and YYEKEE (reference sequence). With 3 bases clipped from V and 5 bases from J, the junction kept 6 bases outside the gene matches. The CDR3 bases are TGTGCCAGCAGCTGGGGGGACAGGGGGTTCGAGACCCAGTACTTC. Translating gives CASSWGDRGFETQYF.

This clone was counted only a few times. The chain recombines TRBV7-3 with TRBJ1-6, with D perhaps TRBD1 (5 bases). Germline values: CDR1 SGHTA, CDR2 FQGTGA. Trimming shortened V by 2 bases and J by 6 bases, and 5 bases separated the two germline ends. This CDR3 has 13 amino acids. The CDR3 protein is CASSLQGNSPLHF. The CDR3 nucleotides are TGTGCCAGCAGCTTACAGGGTAATTCACCCCTCCACTTT.

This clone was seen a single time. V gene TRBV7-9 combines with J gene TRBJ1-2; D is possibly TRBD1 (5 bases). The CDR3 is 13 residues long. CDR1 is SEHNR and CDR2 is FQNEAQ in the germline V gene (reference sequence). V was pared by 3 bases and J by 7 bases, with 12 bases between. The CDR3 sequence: CASSFGGSGGYTF. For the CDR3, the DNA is TGTGCCAGCAGCTTTGGGGGTAGCGGTGGCTACACCTTC.